What follows are 13 T cell receptor beta chains derived from one specimen sequenced in a study of blood T cell repertoires in COVID-19. Only in-frame clones appear in the TCRdb table, and some are missing; sequencing was by immunoSEQ multiplex PCR. The sample consists of roughly 260,000 clones, 82% of them appearing once. Sequencing was carried out using peripheral blood. Receptor source: a woman between 18 and 29 years old with acute or convalescent COVID-19.

The V gene is TRBV18, the J gene TRBJ2-3; the match to TRBD2 covers 9 bases. The CDR3 is 14 amino acids. Germline values: CDR1 KGHSH, CDR2 LQKENI. Germline trimming cut 8 bases from V and 4 bases from J; bases unmatched to any gene: 7. CDR3 region: CASTYSGSADTQYF. In DNA form, the CDR3 reads TGTGCCAGCACTTATAGCGGGAGCGCAGATACGCAGTATTTT.

This rearrangement joins TRBV19 to TRBJ2-2; 11 bases align to TRBD2. Germline-derived CDR1 and CDR2 are LNHDA and SQIVND (reference sequence). Losses at the gene ends were 4 bases for V and 2 bases for J; bases not matched to a gene: 9. The CDR3 runs 18 residues. CDR3 nucleotide sequence: TGTGCCAGTAGTAACGAGTATAGCGGGAGGGGTAACACCGGGGAGCTGTTTTTT. This sequence encodes CASSNEYSGRGNTGELFF.

This chain joins TRBV6-2 or TRBV6-3 and TRBJ2-4, with 7 bases matching TRBD1. This CDR3 comprises 15 residues. Trimming at V came to 5 bases and at J to 1 base, leaving 5 bases not matched to a gene. Per the germline V gene, CDR1 is MNHEY and CDR2 is SVGEGT. The CDR3 spells CASSVQGIAKNIQYF. DNA of the CDR3: TGTGCCAGCAGTGTACAGGGGATTGCCAAAAACATTCAGTACTTC.

V gene TRBV6-5 combines with J gene TRBJ2-3; possible D gene TRBD1, 5 bases. Trimming pared 7 bases from V and 1 base from J, leaving 15 bases between. Germline CDR1 is MNHEY and CDR2 is SVGAGI. This CDR3 comprises 15 residues. This chain's CDR3 is CASNEGVAGTDTQYF. DNA for the CDR3: TGTGCCAGCAACGAAGGGGTGGCGGGCACAGATACGCAGTATTTT.

This chain connects TRBV30 to TRBJ2-5; weak D call: TRBD2 (6 bases). V lost 5 bases and J lost 7, with 23 bases in between. Germline V lookup: CDR1 GTSNPN, CDR2 SVGIG (reference sequence). The CDR3 is 15 amino acids. Written as DNA, the CDR3 is TGTGCCTGGGAGTCTTCTGGGCAGGGAGGCGTGACCCAGTACTTC. Its protein is CAWESSGQGGVTQYF.

With regard to this clone: The sample contains more than one DNA sequence encoding this CDR3. The rearrangement joins TRBV6-5 to TRBJ2-7, with D perhaps TRBD2 (6 bases). V shed 2 bases and J shed 3 bases, with 8 bases lying between them. The CDR3 consists of 13 residues. Looked up from germline, CDR1 is MNHEY and CDR2 is SVGAGI. Written as DNA, the CDR3 is TGTGCCAGCAGTTACGGAGGGGTCTACGAGCAGTACTTC. Protein sequence: CASSYGGVYEQYF.

V and J are TRBV6-1 and TRBJ2-1, with TRBD2 matching 10 bases. The germline V gene encodes CDR1 MNHNS and CDR2 SASEGT. The CDR3 has 20 residues. V lost 2 bases to trimming and J lost 3 bases; unmatched junction nucleotides: 16. This CDR3 reads CASSEWVTSGLPIGYNEQFF. The DNA of the CDR3 is TGTGCCAGCAGTGAATGGGTGACTAGCGGGCTTCCGATCGGCTACAATGAGCAGTTCTTC.

V usage is TRBV9 and J usage is TRBJ2-7; TRBD2 aligns across 13 bases. The germline CDR1 and CDR2 sequences are SGDLS and YYNGEE. This CDR3 is 16 amino acids long. The junction had 7 bases not matched to a gene; V was cut back by 4 bases and J by 3 bases. The CDR3 protein is CASSRELAGGLYEQYF. The DNA of the CDR3 is TGTGCCAGCAGCCGCGAACTAGCGGGAGGGCTCTACGAGCAGTACTTC.

The chain uses TRBV4-3 and TRBJ2-3, with 10 bases fitting TRBD2. After removal of 0 bases from V and 4 bases from J, the junction contained 7 bases not matched to a gene. CDR3 length: 17 residues. Germline CDR1 and CDR2: LGHNA and YSLEER. CDR3 in amino acids: CASSQDGLAGVPDTQYF. The CDR3 DNA follows: TGCGCCAGCAGCCAAGATGGCCTAGCGGGAGTCCCAGATACGCAGTATTTT.

A few counts support this clone. The chain carries TRBV5-1 and TRBJ1-4; maybe TRBD1 (5 bases). Germline CDR1 SGHRS, CDR2 YFSETQ. The germline V and J ends were trimmed by 1 base and 7 bases, with 14 bases remaining between them. This CDR3 region has 15 residues. This chain's CDR3 is CASSLLPGGGEKLFF. CDR3 nucleotides: TGCGCCAGCAGCTTGCTGCCGGGGGGTGGTGAAAAACTGTTTTTT.

The J gene is TRBJ1-2, the V gene TRBV6-5; the match to TRBD1 covers 9 bases. From germline, CDR1 is MNHEY and CDR2 SVGAGI. With V trimmed by 8 bases and J by 6 bases, 10 bases remained unmatched. This CDR3 is 14 amino acids long. In DNA, the CDR3 is TGTGCCAGCTCCTCGCACAGGGGGCGGGATGGCTACACCTTC. This codes for CASSSHRGRDGYTF.

This chain connects TRBV7-3 to TRBJ2-1; 10 bases are a match to TRBD2. The CDR3 is 15 amino acids. From germline, CDR1 is SGHTA and CDR2 FQGTGA. With 1 base clipped from V and 6 bases from J, the junction kept 3 bases outside the gene matches. As DNA, the CDR3 is TGTGCCAGCAGCTTAATAAGCGGGAGGGCCAATGAGCAGTTCTTC. Translated: CASSLISGRANEQFF.

The chain combines TRBV6-2 or TRBV6-3 with TRBJ1-2, with D tentatively TRBD1 (6 bases). The CDR3 has 12 residues. V lost 4 bases to trimming and J lost 9 bases, with 12 bases between them. Germline lookup yields CDR1 MNHEY and CDR2 SVGEGT. CDR3 in amino acids: CASSSNRDRYTF. In DNA, the CDR3 is TGTGCCAGCAGTTCTAACAGGGATCGCTACACCTTC.